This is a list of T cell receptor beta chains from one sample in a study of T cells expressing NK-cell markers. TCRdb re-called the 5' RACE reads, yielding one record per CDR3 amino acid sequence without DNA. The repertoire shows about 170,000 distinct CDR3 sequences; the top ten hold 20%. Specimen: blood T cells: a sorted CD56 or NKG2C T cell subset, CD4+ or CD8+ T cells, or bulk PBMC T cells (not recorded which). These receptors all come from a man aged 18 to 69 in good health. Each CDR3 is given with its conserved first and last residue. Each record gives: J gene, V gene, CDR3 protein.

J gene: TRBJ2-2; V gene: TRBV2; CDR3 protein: CASSEGYVSKYTGELFF
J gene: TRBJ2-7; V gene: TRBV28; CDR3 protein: CASTTSGGIRDEQYF
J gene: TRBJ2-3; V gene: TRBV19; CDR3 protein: CASGTTSTDTQYF
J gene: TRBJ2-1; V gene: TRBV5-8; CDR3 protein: CASSLTRGGQNEQFF
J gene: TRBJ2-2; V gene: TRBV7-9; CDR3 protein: CASSGASGGAHTGELFF
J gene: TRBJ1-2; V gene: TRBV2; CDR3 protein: CASSEDADRPYGYTF
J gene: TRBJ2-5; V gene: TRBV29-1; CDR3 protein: CSVERWGIEKQETQYF
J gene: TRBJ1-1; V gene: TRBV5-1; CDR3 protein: CASSLDGLLSGGGTEAFF
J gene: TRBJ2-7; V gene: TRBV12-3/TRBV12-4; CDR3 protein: CASAQEQGYWYEQYF
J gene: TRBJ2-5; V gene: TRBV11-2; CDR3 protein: CASSLGGPKDTTLWPQETQYF
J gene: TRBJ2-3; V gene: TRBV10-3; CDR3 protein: CATQTGAQVDTQYF
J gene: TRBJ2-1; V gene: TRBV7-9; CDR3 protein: CASSLGAEQFF
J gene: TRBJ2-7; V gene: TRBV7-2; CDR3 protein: CASSLVGGGVEQYF
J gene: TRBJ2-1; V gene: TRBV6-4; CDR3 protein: CASSDEEGAVNEQFF
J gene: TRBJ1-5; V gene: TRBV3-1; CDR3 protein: CASSPGQYNQPQHF
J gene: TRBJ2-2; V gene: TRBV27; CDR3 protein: CASSLGDSFNTGELFF
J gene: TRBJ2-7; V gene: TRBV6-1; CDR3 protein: CASSEVGGIWGEQYF
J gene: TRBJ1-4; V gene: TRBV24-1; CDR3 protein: CATSDGGTGEREKLFF
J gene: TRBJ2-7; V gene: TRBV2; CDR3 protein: CASSEKPAVTHYEQYF
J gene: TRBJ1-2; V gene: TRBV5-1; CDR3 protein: CASSLVGRSYGYTF
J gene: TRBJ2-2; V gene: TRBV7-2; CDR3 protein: CASSLDWGGVPGELFF
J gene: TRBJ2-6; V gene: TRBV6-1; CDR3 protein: CASISDIYSGANVLTF
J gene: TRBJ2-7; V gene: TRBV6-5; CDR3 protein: CASSYRAGGLDEQYF
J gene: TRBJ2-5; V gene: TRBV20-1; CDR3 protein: CSARLPDQETQYF
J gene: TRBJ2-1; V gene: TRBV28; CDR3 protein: CASSSPLWQDPFYNEQFF
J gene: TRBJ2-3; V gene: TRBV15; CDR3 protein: CATSPSGGQSTDTQYF
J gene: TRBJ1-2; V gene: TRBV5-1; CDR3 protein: CASSLAQGVNYGYTF
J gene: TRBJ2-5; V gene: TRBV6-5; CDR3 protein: CASSSTGGPKTQYF
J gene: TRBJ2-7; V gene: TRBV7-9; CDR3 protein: CASSLEGVSSYEQYF
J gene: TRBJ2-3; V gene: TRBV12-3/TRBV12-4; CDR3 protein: CASSSTSGGLNTDTQYF
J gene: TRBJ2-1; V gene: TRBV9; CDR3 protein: CASRRTGDSSYNEQFF
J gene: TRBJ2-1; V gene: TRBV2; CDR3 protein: CASSSGLGQGNEQFF
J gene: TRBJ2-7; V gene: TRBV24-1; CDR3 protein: CATSDPTGEQYF
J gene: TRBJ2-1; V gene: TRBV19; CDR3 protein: CASSIDGTKDEQFF
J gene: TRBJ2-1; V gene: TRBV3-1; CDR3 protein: CASSQGSDEVNEQFF
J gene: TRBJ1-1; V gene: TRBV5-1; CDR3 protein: CASRWSLRGTEAFF
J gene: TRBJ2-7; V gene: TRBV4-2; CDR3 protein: CASSQGSGGGYEQYF
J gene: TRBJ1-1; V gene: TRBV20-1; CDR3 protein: CSALRDGDSNTEAFF
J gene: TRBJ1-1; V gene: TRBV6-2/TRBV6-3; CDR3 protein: CASTFRGEAFF
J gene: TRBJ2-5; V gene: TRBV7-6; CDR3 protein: CASSPAVGLLETQYF
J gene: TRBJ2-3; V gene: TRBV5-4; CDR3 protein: CASSVPGQGLTDTQYF
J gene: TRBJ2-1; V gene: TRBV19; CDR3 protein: CASSIWTGSSQFF
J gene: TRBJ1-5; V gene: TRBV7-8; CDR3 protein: CASSLAATPGNQPQHF
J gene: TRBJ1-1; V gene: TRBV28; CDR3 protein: CASSLQGQRNTEAFF
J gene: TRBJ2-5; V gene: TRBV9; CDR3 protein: CASSVDGGDIETQYF
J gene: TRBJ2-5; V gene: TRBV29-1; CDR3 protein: CSVEDQAGGQETQYF
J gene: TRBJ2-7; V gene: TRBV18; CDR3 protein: CASSPPGIYHEQYF
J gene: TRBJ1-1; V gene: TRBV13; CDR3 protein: CASSLGRGTGTEAFF